The rows below give T cell receptor beta chains drawn from one sample of a study of T cells in Graves' hyperthyroidism and ophthalmopathy. TCRdb ran MiXCR on the multiplex PCR reads and lists one entry per CDR3 protein. The repertoire consists of roughly 520,000 distinct CDR3 sequences, with approximately 24% occurring once and the leading ten covering roughly 12%. The sample was blood. Receptors were obtained from a woman aged 25 to 39 with Graves' ophthalmopathy. Both conserved end residues are part of each CDR3. The order of the fields is V gene, J gene, clone size, D gene, CDR3 protein, CDR3 DNA. A D gene is named only where the DNA matches it firmly. Rows give clone size only sometimes, using once, few, many, or a class for an expanded clone.

V: TRBV27
J: TRBJ2-2
size: few
D: TRBD1
CDR3: CASRTTGGGDTGELFF
DNA: TGTGCCAGCAGAACTACAGGGGGCGGGGACACCGGGGAGCTGTTTTTT

V: TRBV6-1
J: TRBJ1-1
size: NA
D: TRBD1
CDR3: CASSQGGSKAFF
DNA: TGTGCCAGCAGCCAGGGGGGGAGTAAAGCTTTCTTT

V: TRBV20-1
J: TRBJ1-3
size: many
D: TRBD1
CDR3: CSARDWDRESGNTIYF
DNA: TGCAGTGCTAGAGATTGGGACAGGGAGTCTGGAAACACCATATATTTT

V: TRBV4-1
J: TRBJ1-1
size: NA
D: NA
CDR3: CASSQEGTTYTEAFF
DNA: TGCGCCAGCAGCCAAGAAGGGACAACTTACACTGAAGCTTTCTTT

V: TRBV12-3/TRBV12-4
J: TRBJ1-1
size: many
D: NA
CDR3: CASTPDRNTEAFF
DNA: TGTGCCAGCACCCCGGACAGGAACACTGAAGCTTTCTTT

V: TRBV20-1
J: TRBJ2-5
size: few
D: TRBD2
CDR3: CSARDLVLAGDLRGTQYF
DNA: TGCAGTGCTAGAGATCTTGTACTAGCGGGGGATCTTAGAGGGACCCAGTACTTC

V: TRBV20-1
J: TRBJ2-2
size: many
D: TRBD2
CDR3: CSAPSGVVAGELFF
DNA: TGCAGTGCGCCAAGCGGGGTGGTCGCCGGGGAGCTGTTTTTT

V: TRBV20-1
J: TRBJ2-7
size: many
D: TRBD1
CDR3: CSAIGDSSYEQYF
DNA: TGCAGTGCTATCGGGGACAGCTCCTACGAGCAGTACTTC

V: TRBV4-2
J: TRBJ1-2
size: NA
D: NA
CDR3: CASSLRPGAAEGDYGYTF
DNA: TGTGCCAGCAGCCTCCGTCCTGGTGCAGCCGAGGGAGACTATGGCTACACCTTC

V: TRBV12-3/TRBV12-4
J: TRBJ2-2
size: few
D: NA
CDR3: CASSFGWELFF
DNA: TGTGCCAGCAGTTTTGGTTGGGAGCTGTTTTTT

V: TRBV2
J: TRBJ2-7
size: many
D: TRBD2
CDR3: CASSGTSGGAYEQYF
DNA: TGTGCCAGCAGTGGGACTAGCGGGGGGGCCTACGAGCAGTACTTC

V: TRBV20-1
J: TRBJ1-2
size: many
D: NA
CDR3: CSARPTGINYGYTF
DNA: TGCAGTGCTAGACCCACAGGGATCAACTATGGCTACACCTTC

V: TRBV7-9
J: TRBJ1-1
size: many
D: NA
CDR3: CASSPQGSWTEAFF
DNA: TGTGCCAGCAGCCCCCAGGGCTCCTGGACTGAAGCTTTCTTT

V: TRBV11-1
J: TRBJ2-2
size: NA
D: NA
CDR3: CASSHDRPISTGELFF
DNA: TGTGCCAGCAGCCACGACAGGCCGATTTCCACCGGGGAGCTGTTTTTT

V: TRBV11-1
J: TRBJ1-1
size: many
D: NA
CDR3: CASSLLYQYRVGTEAFF
DNA: TGTGCCAGCAGCTTACTATACCAGTATCGCGTAGGCACTGAAGCTTTCTTT

V: TRBV7-9
J: TRBJ1-5
size: many
D: NA
CDR3: CASSTDSFNQPQHF
DNA: TGTGCCAGCAGCACGGACAGCTTTAATCAGCCCCAGCATTTT

V: TRBV28
J: TRBJ1-2
size: NA
D: NA
CDR3: CASSFGTGGTAYGYTF
DNA: TGTGCCAGCAGTTTTGGCACCGGAGGGACTGCCTATGGCTACACCTTC

V: TRBV6-1
J: TRBJ1-3
size: many
D: NA
CDR3: CASSETWNTIYF
DNA: TGTGCCAGCAGTGAAACTTGGAACACCATATATTTT

V: TRBV12-3/TRBV12-4
J: TRBJ2-6
size: few
D: NA
CDR3: CASSPLVGANVLTF
DNA: TGTGCCAGCAGCCCCCTGGTTGGGGCCAACGTCCTGACTTTC

V: TRBV12-3/TRBV12-4
J: TRBJ1-3
size: many
D: NA
CDR3: CASSLSAGRGTIYF
DNA: TGTGCCAGCAGCCTATCTGCAGGCCGGGGCACCATATATTTT

V: TRBV12-3/TRBV12-4
J: TRBJ1-2
size: many
D: NA
CDR3: CASSSWGANGYTF
DNA: TGTGCCAGCAGTTCCTGGGGCGCCAATGGCTACACCTTC

V: TRBV6-1
J: TRBJ2-2
size: many
D: NA
CDR3: CASSTGQNTGELFF
DNA: TGTGCCAGCAGTACAGGACAGAACACCGGGGAGCTGTTTTTT